These 32 T cell receptor beta chains came from one sample sequenced in a study of OX40 agonist ivuxolimab in advanced cancers. The assay was immunoSEQ multiplex PCR, and TCRdb's table has in-frame clones only and misses some. Of about 78,000 clones listed, almost 95% are singletons. This material consisted of CD4+ or CD8+ T cells sorted from blood, taken in a trial of the OX40 agonist ivuxolimab. These receptors originate from an adult with an advanced solid tumor such as melanoma, head and neck, liver or kidney cancer.

The chain employs TRBV7-2 and TRBJ1-1; D unclear. Deletions cut 3 bases from V and 4 bases from J, with 9 bases between. This CDR3 has 13 residues. Germline assignment: CDR1 SGHTA and CDR2 FQGNSA. CDR3 in amino acids: CASSLARGTEAFF. The DNA for the CDR3 is TGTGCCAGCAGCTTGGCGCGGGGCACTGAAGCTTTCTTT. The full variable domain, in which reference TRBV7-2 and TRBJ1-1 provide the parts outside the CDR3, is GAGVSQSPSNKVTEKGKDVELRCDPISGHTALYWYRQSLGQGLEFLIYFQGNSAPDKSGLPSDRFSAERTGGSVSTLTIQRTQQEDSAVYLCASSLARGTEAFFGQGTRLTVV.

The chain carries TRBV9 and TRBJ1-2, with D unclear. Germline loops: CDR1 SGDLS, CDR2 YYNGEE. The V and J ends lost 6 bases and 2 bases respectively, with 8 bases between them. This CDR3 has 12 residues. The CDR3 region is CASTSPNYGYTF. CDR3 sequence (DNA): TGTGCCAGCACCTCCCCGAACTATGGCTACACCTTC.

This rearrangement joins TRBV29-1 to TRBJ2-3; D ambiguous. The CDR3 is 14 residues long. CDR1 and CDR2 from the germline V gene are SQVTM and ANQGSEA. The V end lost 3 bases, the J end lost 0 bases, and 10 bases lay between the germline ends. Written as DNA, the CDR3 is TGCAGCGTTGATAGTATTGATAGCACAGATACGCAGTATTTT. Translated: CSVDSIDSTDTQYF.

This clone showed up just once. This rearrangement joins TRBV2 to TRBJ1-1; the D is unclear. CDR3 size: 11 residues. V gave up 8 bases and J gave up 4 bases, with 8 bases separating them. CDR1 is SNHLY and CDR2 is FYNNEI in the germline V gene. The CDR3 protein is CASYLSTEAFF. CDR3 sequence (DNA): TGTGCCAGCTACTTGAGCACTGAAGCTTTCTTT.

This chain connects TRBV7-9 to TRBJ2-7; 8 bases match TRBD1. Germline V CDR1 and CDR2: SEHNR, FQNEAQ (reference sequence). The trim removed 4 bases at V and 5 bases at J, leaving 4 bases unmatched. The CDR3 is 13 residues long. This CDR3 reads CASSSSGGNEQYF. The CDR3 DNA sequence: TGTGCCAGCAGCTCTTCAGGGGGCAACGAGCAGTACTTC.

The chain recombines TRBV29-1 with TRBJ1-2, with D possibly TRBD1 on 5 matching bases. The CDR3 loop spans 14 amino acids. V was shortened by 4 bases and J by 4 bases, with 16 bases between the two germline ends. Germline values: CDR1 SQVTM, CDR2 ANQGSEA. In DNA, the CDR3 is TGCAGCGTTGCTCGGGGGGGGACTGGCTATGGCTACACCTTC. As protein: CSVARGGTGYGYTF. Full variable domain (remainder filled in from reference TRBV29-1 and TRBJ1-2): SAVISQKPSRDICQRGTSLTIQCQVDSQVTMMFWYRQQPGQSLTLIATANQGSEATYESGFVIDKFPISRPNLTFSTLTVSNMSPEDSSIYLCSVARGGTGYGYTFGSGTRLTVV.

The V call is TRBV6-6, the J call TRBJ2-7; no definite D call. The CDR3 is 14 residues long. Germline CDR1 MNHNY, CDR2 SVGAGI (reference sequence). The V and J ends lost 0 bases and 0 bases respectively, with 6 bases between them. CDR3 sequence reads: CASSYSRSSYEQYF. CDR3 coding DNA: TGTGCCAGCAGTTACTCGAGGTCCTCCTACGAGCAGTACTTC.

The CDR3 DNA reads TGTGCCAGCAGCCCCGGGACTGTCGTCGATGAGCAGTTCTTC. It translates to CASSPGTVVDEQFF. The chain is built from TRBV11-2 and TRBJ2-1, with D perhaps matching TRBD2 (6 bases). CDR1 and CDR2 from the germline V gene are SGHAT and FQNNGV. The CDR3 runs 14 residues. With 5 bases removed from V and 8 bases from J, the gap between germline ends came to 16 bases.

This clone was observed once. The chain has TRBV2 and TRBJ2-1; the D gene is possibly TRBD2 (7 bases). This CDR3 region has 14 residues. Germline V gives CDR1 SNHLY, CDR2 FYNNEI. The V and J ends lost 3 bases and 14 bases respectively, with 20 bases between them. CDR3 amino acids: CASSEARGGPWEFF. Here the CDR3 DNA reads TGTGCCAGCAGTGAGGCTCGCGGGGGCCCCTGGGAGTTCTTC.

The rearrangement joins TRBV7-2 to TRBJ2-3, with 8 bases identical to TRBD1. Germline lookup yields CDR1 SGHTA and CDR2 FQGNSA. The CDR3 loop spans 14 amino acids. V lost 5 bases, J lost 4 bases, and 5 bases stayed unmatched. The CDR3 DNA sequence: TGTGCCAGCAGCCTAGGACAGGGCTCAGATACGCAGTATTTT. Residues: CASSLGQGSDTQYF.

The rearrangement joins TRBV6-1 to TRBJ1-2; TRBD1 aligns across 9 bases. Germline CDR1 MNHNS, CDR2 SASEGT. V gave up 0 bases and J gave up 1 base; unmatched junction bases: 6. The CDR3 totals 17 residues. CDR3 DNA sequence: TGTGCCAGCAGTGAAGCCCCCGGGACAGGGTTTAACTATGGCTACACCTTC. Protein: CASSEAPGTGFNYGYTF.

The rearrangement joins TRBV15 to TRBJ1-5; 8 bases are shared with TRBD1. The junction had 8 bases not matched to a gene; V was cut back by 0 bases and J by 4 bases. CDR1 is LNHNV, CDR2 YYDKDF, per germline (reference sequence). The CDR3 is 17 amino acids. CDR3 sequence reads: CATSREFPDRENQPQHF. DNA for the CDR3: TGTGCCACCAGCAGAGAGTTTCCGGACAGGGAGAATCAGCCCCAGCATTTT.

The chain is built from TRBV4-1 and TRBJ1-5; D gene ambiguous. The germline gives CDR1 MGHRA, CDR2 YSYEKL. This CDR3 has 14 residues. V dropped 4 bases and J dropped 3 bases, with 10 bases sitting between them. CDR3 sequence (DNA): TGCGCCAGCAGCCTTTTTGGGGACAATCAGCCCCAGCATTTT. Encoded protein: CASSLFGDNQPQHF.

This clone was observed a single time. This sequence joins TRBV4-2 and TRBJ1-2; D gene uncertain. Trimming took 4 bases from V and 5 from J, leaving 14 bases between them. The CDR3 runs to 14 residues. Germline loops: CDR1 LGHNA, CDR2 YNFKEQ. The CDR3 DNA reads as TGTGCCAGCAGCCTCCTCGACGGCATGTATGGCTACACCTTC. This codes for CASSLLDGMYGYTF.

The rearrangement links TRBV7-9 to TRBJ2-2; weak D call: TRBD2 (7 bases). Germline V gives CDR1 SEHNR, CDR2 FQNEAQ (reference sequence). V lost 1 base and J lost 0, with 12 bases in between. The CDR3 is 17 amino acids. Written as DNA, the CDR3 is TGTGCCAGCAGCTTAGTCGGCGGGGGCCCGAACACCGGGGAGCTGTTTTTT. Its translation is CASSLVGGGPNTGELFF.

This clone was seen only once. The chain recombines TRBV10-3 with TRBJ1-1, with 12 bases aligning to TRBD1. This CDR3 spans 17 amino acids. J lost 5 bases, V lost 6 bases, and 13 bases had no gene match. Looked up from germline, CDR1 is ENHRY and CDR2 is SYGVKD. The CDR3 region has the DNA TGTGCCATCAGCCGCGGGGTGGGGACAGGGGGCTGGACTGAAGCTTTCTTT. Translated, it gives CAISRGVGTGGWTEAFF.

The CDR3 spells CASSSGQAEAFF. As DNA, the CDR3 is TGTGCCAGCTCATCAGGACAGGCGGAAGCTTTCTTT. The chain uses TRBV18 and TRBJ1-1; 7 bases are a match to TRBD1. CDR3 length: 12 residues. V was pared by 5 bases and J by 8 bases, with 5 bases of the junction left unmatched. CDR1 is KGHSH, CDR2 LQKENI, per germline. Supplemented by reference TRBV18 and TRBJ1-1, the full variable domain reads NAGVMQNPRHLVRRRGQEARLRCSPMKGHSHVYWYRQLPEEGLKFMVYLQKENIIDESGMPKERFSAEFPKEGPSILRIQQVVRGDSAAYFCASSSGQAEAFFGQGTRLTVV.

This chain uses TRBV19 with TRBJ2-2; maybe TRBD2 (6 bases). The CDR3 has 16 amino acids. The ends were cut back, 6 bases at V and 5 bases at J, with 19 bases in the middle. Germline V CDR1 and CDR2: LNHDA, SQIVND (reference sequence). In DNA, the CDR3 is TGTGCCAGTAGAGAGGTGATGGGGGGTCGAACCGGGGAGCTGTTTTTT. It codes for CASREVMGGRTGELFF.

The CDR3 DNA reads as TGCGCCAGCAGCTTCCCCCATAAGGGACCACAGGACGGGGAGCTGTTTTTT. It is translated as CASSFPHKGPQDGELFF. The V gene is TRBV5-1, the J gene TRBJ2-2; either TRBD1 or TRBD2 may fit D (5 bases each). In germline, CDR1 is SGHRS, CDR2 YFSETQ. CDR3 length: 17 amino acids. The V end was cut by 2 bases, the J end by 7 bases, with 21 bases between.

This clone has just one count. V and J are TRBV19 and TRBJ1-1, with D perhaps matching TRBD1 (5 bases). The CDR3 length is 13 residues. Trimming removed 3 bases at V and 6 bases at J, with 11 bases between. Germline CDR1 and CDR2: LNHDA and SQIVND (reference sequence). CDR3 sequence (DNA): TGTGCCAGTAGTATGGGGTGGGGGGCTGAAGCTTTCTTT. Its translation: CASSMGWGAEAFF.

The CDR3 reads CASSDLRDGNTEAFF. CDR3 sequence (DNA): TGTGCCAGCAGTGACCTCCGGGACGGGAACACTGAAGCTTTCTTT. This rearrangement joins TRBV25-1 to TRBJ1-1, with D maybe TRBD1 (5 bases). V was trimmed by 3 bases and J by 1 base, leaving 12 bases between them. The CDR3 extends over 15 amino acids. Germline V lookup: CDR1 MGHDK, CDR2 SYGVNS.

Here the CDR3 DNA reads TGTGCCAGCAGCTTAGCGCGGGTAGCGGGAGAGGACGAGCAGTACTTC. Residues: CASSLARVAGEDEQYF. This chain links TRBV7-9 with TRBJ2-7; 9 nucleotides line up with TRBD2. The J segment lost 5 bases and the V segment lost 0 bases, leaving 8 bases of the junction unmatched. Germline V gene lookup returns CDR1 SEHNR and CDR2 FQNEAQ (reference sequence). The CDR3 runs 16 residues.

Note on this clone: Mismatch with germline at one junction end may stem from a read error. The rearrangement links TRBV18 to TRBJ2-3; TRBD2 agrees at 8 bases. The CDR3 length is 16 residues. Germline CDR1 reads KGHSH; CDR2 reads LQKENI. The CDR3 loop reads CASSPAAWTSTDTQYF. The DNA for the CDR3 is TGTGCCAGCTCACCAGCGGCTTGGACTAGCACGGATACGCAGTATTTT.

This clone was counted once. The rearrangement uses TRBV28 and TRBJ2-1, with D unresolved. This CDR3 contains 15 residues. The germline V gene encodes CDR1 MDHEN and CDR2 SYDVKM. Trimming took off 5 bases at V and 0 bases at J, with 11 bases between the two ends. The CDR3: CASSQISTSYNEQFF. Written as DNA, the CDR3 is TGTGCCAGCAGTCAAATCAGCACCTCCTACAATGAGCAGTTCTTC.

CDR3: CSVQGQSNQPQHF. The CDR3 nucleotides are TGCAGCGTTCAGGGACAGAGCAATCAGCCCCAGCATTTT. The chain has TRBV29-1 and TRBJ1-5, with TRBD1 identical over 7 bases. CDR3 length: 13 residues. V trimming: 5 bases; J trimming: 1 base; junction bases outside the gene matches: 2. Germline V gene sequence: CDR1 SQVTM, CDR2 ANQGSEA. Combining the CDR3 with reference TRBV29-1 and TRBJ1-5 gives the whole variable domain SAVISQKPSRDICQRGTSLTIQCQVDSQVTMMFWYRQQPGQSLTLIATANQGSEATYESGFVIDKFPISRPNLTFSTLTVSNMSPEDSSIYLCSVQGQSNQPQHFGDGTRLSIL.

The gene calls are TRBV4-2 and TRBJ2-7, with D possibly TRBD2 on 5 matching bases. Trimming removed 0 bases from V and 2 bases from J, with 14 bases in between. The CDR3 consists of 16 residues. Germline loops: CDR1 LGHNA, CDR2 YNFKEQ. The CDR3 coding sequence is TGTGCCAGCAGCCAAGATAGTACCCGGGAACCCTACGAGCAGTACTTC. Protein sequence: CASSQDSTREPYEQYF.

CDR3 in DNA: TGTGCCAGCATAGCCTCAACAGGGGCTTTCGAGCAGTACTTC. Translating gives CASIASTGAFEQYF. The chain is built from TRBV28 and TRBJ2-7; 7 nucleotides line up with TRBD1. V lost 7 bases and J lost 6; bases outside the gene matches: 12. The CDR3 has 14 amino acids. Germline V gene sequence: CDR1 MDHEN, CDR2 SYDVKM.

As to this clone: The sample contains more than one DNA sequence encoding this CDR3. The chain uses TRBV30 and TRBJ2-6; the D is unclear. The CDR3 sequence is 13 residues long. Germline CDR1 is GTSNPN and CDR2 is SVGIG (reference sequence). Trimming removed 7 bases at V and 4 bases at J, with 11 bases between. The DNA of the CDR3 is TGTGCCTTCTCCGGGTGGGGGGCCAACGTCCTGACTTTC. Translating gives CAFSGWGANVLTF.

Only one count was recorded for this clone. This chain links TRBV28 with TRBJ1-1; TRBD1 might be the D (5 bases). The CDR3 spans 15 residues. Trimming shortened V by 3 bases and J by 2 bases, and 13 bases separated the two germline ends. Germline CDR1 and CDR2: MDHEN and SYDVKM. This CDR3 reads CASSFLRTFNTEAFF. The CDR3 nucleotides read TGTGCCAGCAGTTTCCTCAGGACATTTAACACTGAAGCTTTCTTT.

The gene calls are TRBV7-9 and TRBJ2-3, with TRBD1 matching over 7 bases. V trimming: 5 bases; J trimming: 0 bases; junction bases outside the gene matches: 2. This CDR3 is 14 amino acids long. The germline gives CDR1 SEHNR, CDR2 FQNEAQ (reference sequence). CDR3 loop: CASSRQGSTDTQYF. The CDR3 coding sequence is TGTGCCAGCAGCCGACAGGGAAGCACAGATACGCAGTATTTT.

This chain joins TRBV11-2 and TRBJ2-3; 15 nucleotides align to TRBD2. CDR1 is SGHAT, CDR2 FQNNGV, per germline. The CDR3 is 16 amino acids. V dropped 1 base and J dropped 11; count of bases not matched to a gene: 7. Here the CDR3 reads CASSLVGTSGGSRQYF. The CDR3 bases are TGTGCCAGCAGCTTAGTGGGGACTAGCGGGGGGTCACGGCAGTATTTT.

The chain uses TRBV2 and TRBJ1-2, with D hard to call. The ends were cut back, 3 bases at V and 3 bases at J, with 11 bases in the middle. This CDR3 has 14 residues. CDR1 is SNHLY, CDR2 FYNNEI, per germline. CDR3 bases: TGTGCCAGCAGTGAGCGGAGGGCGGACTATGGCTACACCTTC. This encodes CASSERRADYGYTF.